This T cell receptor beta chain was captured in a study of cytomegalovirus exposure and HLA in healthy donors. About the study: In terms of ancestry, the Caucasian-associated cluster contained roughly 81% of the approximately 400 genotyped donors.

Study results and caveats: Previously analyzed data showed that most TCR beta V segments were productive at a frequency of about 87% or about 30%. Researchers had no immune exposure information except CMV serostatus available.

There are 16 residues in the CDR3. V lost 3 bases and J 2 bases, leaving 15 bases between the germline ends. Germline CDR1 SGDLS, CDR2 YYNGEE. A multiplex PCR was run with 60 Vbeta primers and 13 Jbeta primers. TCRdb keeps only in-frame clones here, not all; method: immunoSEQ multiplex PCR. This table has approximately 120,000 clones, roughly 83% appearing once. Concerning this clone: The antigen is not known.

This TCR was recovered from a man aged 18 to 35 in good health and CMV-seropositive. The sequenced material came from PBMCs. The gene calls are TRBV9 and TRBJ1-3, with D perhaps TRBD1 (5 bases). For the CDR3, the DNA is TGTGCCAGCAGCGAAGCCTCGGACATCCCTGGAAACACCATATATTTT. Residues: CASSEASDIPGNTIYF.